The present TCR beta chain was sequenced within a study of cytomegalovirus exposure and HLA in healthy donors. V lost 5 bases and J lost 9, with 22 bases in between. The germline gives CDR1 SEHNR, CDR2 FQNEAQ (reference sequence). The CDR3 extends over 15 amino acids. Findings and limits, study-wide: A few chains tied to CMV proved CMV antigen-specific in vitro.

Participants comprised healthy donors of bone marrow. In regard to this clone: Antigen specificity is unknown.

Researchers ran the PCR with 60 Vbeta and 13 Jbeta primers. Libraries were prepared by immunoSEQ multiplex PCR; TCRdb keeps only in-frame clonotypes and omits some of them. The sample yields some 150,000 clones, 70% to 90% seen once. This sequence originates from a woman in her forties in good health and CMV-seropositive. The sample taken for sequencing was PBMCs. The rearrangement links TRBV7-9 to TRBJ2-5, with a tentative D call TRBD1 (5 bases). The CDR3 protein is CASSPSDRRLQAQYF. The CDR3 DNA reads TGTGCCAGCAGCCCATCAGACAGAAGGTTACAGGCCCAGTACTTC. Full variable domain (remainder filled in from reference TRBV7-9 and TRBJ2-5): DTGVSQNPRHKITKRGQNVTFRCDPISEHNRLYWYRQTLGQGPEFLTYFQNEAQLEKSRLLSDRFSAERPKGSFSTLEIQRTEQGDSAMYLCASSPSDRRLQAQYFGPGTRLLVL.